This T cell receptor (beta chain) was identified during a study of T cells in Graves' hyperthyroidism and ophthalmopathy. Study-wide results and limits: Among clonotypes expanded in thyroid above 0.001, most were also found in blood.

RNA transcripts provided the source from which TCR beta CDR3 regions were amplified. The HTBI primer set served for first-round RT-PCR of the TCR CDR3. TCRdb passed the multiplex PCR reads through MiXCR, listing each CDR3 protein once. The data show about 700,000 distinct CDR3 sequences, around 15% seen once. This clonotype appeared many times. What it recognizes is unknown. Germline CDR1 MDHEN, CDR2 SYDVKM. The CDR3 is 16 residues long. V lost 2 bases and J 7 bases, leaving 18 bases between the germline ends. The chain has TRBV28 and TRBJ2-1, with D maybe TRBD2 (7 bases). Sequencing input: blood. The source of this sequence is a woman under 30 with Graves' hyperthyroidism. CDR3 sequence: CASSLPRGPQINEQFF. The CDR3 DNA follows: TGTGCCAGCAGTTTACCGCGGGGGCCCCAAATTAATGAGCAGTTCTTC.